This T cell receptor beta chain was captured in a study of T cell changes during pregnancy in multiple sclerosis. CDR1 is LNHDA, CDR2 SQIVND, per germline (reference sequence). The CDR3 contains 15 residues. V was cut by 11 bases and J by 0 bases, with 17 bases left in between. Repertoires were generated with immunoSEQ multiplex PCR, while TCRdb's copy carries only in-frame clones and drops some. The profile covers tens of thousands of clones, with 85% to 95% appearing a single time and about 2% taken by the ten largest. The rearrangement uses TRBV19 and TRBJ1-3; TRBD1 is a possible D gene (5 bases). The sequencing used peripheral blood, collected in the third trimester of pregnancy. This receptor was obtained from a female donor in good health, enrolled as a control in a pregnancy study. The CDR3 protein is CASGQAPYSGNTIYF. Here the CDR3 DNA reads TGTGCCTCAGGGCAGGCACCGTACTCTGGAAACACCATATATTTT.